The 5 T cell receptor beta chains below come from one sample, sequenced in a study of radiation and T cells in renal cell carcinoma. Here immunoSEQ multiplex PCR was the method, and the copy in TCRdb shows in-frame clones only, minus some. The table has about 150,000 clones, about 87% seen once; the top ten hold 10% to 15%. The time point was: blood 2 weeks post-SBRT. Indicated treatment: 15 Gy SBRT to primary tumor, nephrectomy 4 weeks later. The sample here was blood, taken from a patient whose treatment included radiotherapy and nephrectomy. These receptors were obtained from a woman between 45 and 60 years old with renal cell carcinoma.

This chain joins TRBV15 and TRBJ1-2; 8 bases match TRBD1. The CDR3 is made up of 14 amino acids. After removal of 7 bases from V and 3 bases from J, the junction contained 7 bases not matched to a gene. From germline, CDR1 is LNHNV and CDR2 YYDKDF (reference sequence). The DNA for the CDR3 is TGTGCCACCAATCCGGGACAGGAGTACTATGGCTACACCTTC. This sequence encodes CATNPGQEYYGYTF. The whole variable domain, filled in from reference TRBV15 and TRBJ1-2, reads DAMVIQNPRYQVTQFGKPVTLSCSQTLNHNVMYWYQQKSSQAPKLLFHYYDKDFNNEADTPDNFQSRRPNTSFCFLDIRSPGLGDTAMYLCATNPGQEYYGYTFGSGTRLTVV.

CDR3 coding DNA: TGTGCCAGTAGTTTCGACTCCGACGAAAAACTGTTTTTT. Amino acid sequence: CASSFDSDEKLFF. The chain has TRBV19 and TRBJ1-4; no definite D call. CDR3 length: 13 residues. CDR1 LNHDA and CDR2 SQIVND come from the germline V gene (reference sequence). V lost 5 bases and J lost 8, with 12 bases in between.

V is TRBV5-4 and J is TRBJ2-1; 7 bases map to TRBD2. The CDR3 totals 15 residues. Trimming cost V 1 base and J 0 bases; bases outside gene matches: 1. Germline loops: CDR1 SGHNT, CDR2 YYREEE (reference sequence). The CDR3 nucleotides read TGTGCCAGCAGCTTGTGGACTAGCTCCTACAATGAGCAGTTCTTC. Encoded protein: CASSLWTSSYNEQFF.

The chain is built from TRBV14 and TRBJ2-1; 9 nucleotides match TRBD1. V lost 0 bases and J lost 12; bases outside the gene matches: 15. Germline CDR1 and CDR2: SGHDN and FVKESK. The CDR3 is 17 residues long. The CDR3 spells CASSQDLVGQGNFGQFF. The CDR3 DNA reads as TGTGCCAGCAGCCAAGATCTTGTGGGACAGGGCAATTTTGGGCAGTTCTTC.

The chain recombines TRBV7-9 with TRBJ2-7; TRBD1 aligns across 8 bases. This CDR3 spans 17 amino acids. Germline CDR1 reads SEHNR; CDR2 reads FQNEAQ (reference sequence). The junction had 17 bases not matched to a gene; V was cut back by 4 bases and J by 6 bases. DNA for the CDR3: TGTGCCAGCAGCTCGGGTGTAGGGACAGGACCTCTCGGCGAGCAGTACTTC. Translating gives CASSSGVGTGPLGEQYF.